This T cell receptor beta chain comes out of a study of human T cells and chemical hapten exposure (dated by TCRdb to the early 2020s). Regarding the research as a whole: For sensitization, 2% DPC in acetone was applied to a 2 cm by 2 cm area of upper inner arm skin. The mostly female patient cohort included alopecia areata with under or over 50% scalp involvement, alopecia totalis and alopecia universalis. Patch testing on the upper back used Finn chambers containing 0.01% DPC, with scoring done after 6 days according to International Contact Dermatitis Research Group standards. Some 29 alopecia patients gave blood for TCR sequencing at one to four time points (pre-sensitization, 2, 6 and 24 weeks). Throughout the study period of roughly 24 weeks, patients also received therapeutic DPC doses to the scalp every week. Patient blood was sampled pre-sensitization (week 0) and at 2, 6 and about 24 weeks after DPC sensitization. The study tracked peripheral blood TCR repertoire changes in vivo during primary and secondary sensitization to the hapten diphenylcyclopropenone (DPC) in alopecia patients. Libraries were pooled for sequencing, and per-sample TCR yields varied mainly because of small differences in library volumes within the pool. The investigation overall reported the following: After repeated subsampling, the strength of the expansion versus patch-test correlation and the threshold at which it became significant changed. DPC sensitization did not change how many TCRs were above 1 in 1000 frequency, and no evidence was found of alterations in global repertoire structure. Expanded TCRs formed significantly more large CDR3 similarity clusters than pre-sensitization or healthy control sets, consistent with antigen-driven responses. A positive correlation was found between the number of PT1 expanded TCRs and patch test score, with significance reached at thresholds 8, 16 and 32 but not 4. Because every patient had alopecia, a presumed autoimmune disease, the patients' immune response might differ from that of healthy individuals.

As regards this clonotype: Its antigen specificity is not known. Base qualities are not at hand, and no much larger clone is one base apart.

The time point label of this sample denotes: patch test 1, 2 weeks after DPC sensitization. Sample treatment or condition, as interpreted from the label and publication: therapeutic diphenylcyclopropenone sensitization with weekly scalp DPC. Blood at each patch-test visit was drawn before the patch test was applied. Eligible patients were aged 18 to 70, diagnosed with alopecia, deemed suitable for DPC therapy, and excluded if pregnant. Total RNA was extracted from unfractionated whole blood collected in Tempus Blood RNA tubes. Library prep was done by RACE. Sequencer: NextSeq 500. Library preparation attached unique molecular identifiers to individual cDNA molecules for quantitative, reproducible TCR counting. Each blood RNA sample was used to sequence both TCR alpha and TCR beta chains. The authors' pipeline ran thus. Samples had a median of 95,638 TCRs, with a range from 23,224 to 690,600. V, J and CDR3 annotation of the TCR reads was performed with the Decombinator software suite. Every sample was subsampled to the same number of TCRs (28,000) for the PS versus PT1 abundance plots. TCRs were defined as expanded if absent before sensitization and observed at least eight times at the 2-week time point. Through fastp at Q25 and MiXCR, TCRdb rebuilt clones from the public reads, retaining in-frame beta chains. Records with the same CDR3 protein are collapsed into one entry carrying the most frequent genes and DNA. TCRdb, not the authors, supplied the V and J calls. Within this sample are 75,000 to 100,000 distinct CDR3 sequences, with over 9.5% of them counted one time only. The top ten hold roughly 2.4% of the sample.

In the germline V gene, CDR1 corresponds to MNHEY and CDR2 to SVGEGT. The CDR3 starts with the cysteine, ends with the phenylalanine, and has 14 residues. The kept DNA is CDR3 alone, 42 bases in frame from the first base. At the junction V is shortened by 6 bases and J by 11 bases; bases outside the gene matches: 13. This chain is built from TRBV6-2 or TRBV6-3 and TRBJ2-5; 9 bases in between match TRBD1. The sequencing used whole blood, collected in connection with sensitization to the hapten diphenylcyclopropenone (DPC). This sequence originates from a man aged 40-55 years with alopecia areata. Some clones in this sample may be carry-over from other donors' samples. At the DNA level, the sequence is TGTGCCAGCAGGAGCACAGGGGGCGCGCCTGGTCAGTACTTC. The encoded protein is CASRSTGGAPGQYF.